A single TCR beta chain is shown here with its context. Its matching antigen is unknown. In the PCR, 60 Vbeta and 13 Jbeta primers were used. Produced via immunoSEQ multiplex PCR; TCRdb's table is partial and in-frame only. Among approximately 120,000 clones listed, around 78% were seen once. The CDR3 is 14 amino acids. Germline V CDR1 and CDR2: SQVTM, ANQGSEA. Trimming took 1 base from V and 6 from J; bases not matched to a gene: 7. The sample belongs to a study of cytomegalovirus exposure and HLA in healthy donors. Study background: Genotyping showed roughly 77% of some 400 donors falling in the Caucasian-associated ancestry cluster.

Study conclusions and caveats: The study listed 150 to 200 cytomegalovirus-associated TCR beta chains. Most TCR beta V segments were productive about 87% or about 30% of the time in an earlier analysis.

The receptor's source is a man aged 50 or older in good health and CMV-seronegative. The sequencing sample was made of PBMCs. The chain employs TRBV29-1 and TRBJ2-3; 7 nucleotides match TRBD1. CDR3 region: CSVEGPTGADTQYF. CDR3 DNA sequence: TGCAGCGTTGAAGGTCCCACAGGGGCCGATACGCAGTATTTT.